This TCR beta chain was profiled in a study of shared clonotypes between healthy human individuals. Original processing methods: Filtering differed because ImmunoSEQ produced junction-only sequences that carried no quality scores. Here immunoSEQ multiplex PCR was the method, and the copy in TCRdb shows in-frame clones only, minus some. D and trimming were read from the DNA, whereas the V and J calls and clone size are those reported in that table. The sample carries about 750,000 clones, 80% to 95% recorded once. This CDR3 spans 12 amino acids. Germline V gives CDR1 ENHRY, CDR2 SYGVKD. V lost 11 bases, J lost 6 bases, and 14 bases lay in between. CD45RO-negative CD8 cells positively selected for CCR7 made up the naive population, which excluded terminally differentiated effector memory CD45RA+ cells.

The source material was naive CD8+ T cells sorted from blood. The clonotype comes from a man aged 25 to 45 in good health. The chain uses TRBV10-3 and TRBJ2-1; D possibly corresponds to TRBD1 (5 bases). The CDR3 spells CAVGADFNEQFF. The DNA for the CDR3 is TGTGCCGTTGGGGCGGATTTCAATGAGCAGTTCTTC.